This T cell receptor beta chain was sequenced during a study of metastatic and nonmetastatic thyroid tumors (dated by TCRdb to the early 2020s). General notes on the study: The researchers compared repertoires between peripheral blood samples and tumor or nodule tissue samples from patients with malignant or benign thyroid disease. Results the study describes overall, beyond this receptor: In both blood and tumor samples, TCR beta diversity was reported to be significantly higher in malignant tumors than in benign nodules.

Library construction relied on PCR. Sequencing was performed on an Illumina HiSeq 4000. The TCR beta-chain CDR3 region of each patient was profiled by high-throughput sequencing. The study's processing was this. The researchers built a classifier to tell apart papillary thyroid cancer patients with distant metastasis, based on CDR3 differences among clinicopathological groups. Repertoire diversity was assessed with the Shannon index, and tumor-blood repertoire similarity with the Morisita-Horn index. TCRdb redid the processing of the public reads, applying fastp at Q25 and MiXCR, and retained in-frame beta chains. The V and J calls, along with clone size, are taken from TCRdb and not from the paper's own processing. Within this sample are 35,000 to 45,000 clones, with 9.5% to 13% of them counted one time only. The ten largest clones capture roughly 10% of the sample. Taken from the germline V gene (reference sequence), the CDR1 and CDR2 loops are GTSNPN and SVGIG. V is pruned by 7 bases and J by 8 bases, leaving 13 bases of the junction without a gene match. The CDR3 starts with the cysteine, ends with the phenylalanine, and has 13 residues. The entry retains the CDR3 DNA only, 39 bases that are in frame from base 1.

No treatment had been received by any patient before thyroid surgery. Patient clinical samples collected from about 2011 to 2018 were retrospectively analysed using T-cell receptor beta sequencing. In this sample, this clone turned up many times. Its antigen remains unidentified. No much larger clone is present one base from it, and per-base qualities are unavailable. This clonotype was obtained from a male donor with papillary thyroid cancer or a benign thyroid nodule (not recorded which). Some clones in this sample may be carry-over from other donors' samples. The chain joins TRBV30 to TRBJ1-2, with 7 bases aligning to TRBD1. Source material: blood. This receptor carries the CDR3 CASREGAVGGYTF. The bases read TGTGCCTCTCGGGAGGGGGCTGTTGGAGGCTACACCTTC.